This T cell receptor (beta chain) was identified in a study of shared clonotypes between healthy human individuals. Study-wide results and limits: Inspection by rarefaction showed sorted-subset sequencing to be incomplete despite large depth.

In the case of this clone: Its antigen is unknown.

The CDR3 has 16 amino acids. Germline CDR1 SGHRS, CDR2 YFSETQ. J was trimmed by 2 bases and V by 4 bases; bases with no gene match: 9. Some clones are missing from TCRdb's copy, which holds only in-frame ones; the method was immunoSEQ multiplex PCR. The data contain roughly 2.5 million clones, around nine tenths of them singletons. Sequencing used naive CD4+ T cells sorted from blood. Sample subset: CD45RA+ positively selected. The genes are TRBV5-1 and TRBJ2-5, with 9 bases aligning to TRBD2. This TCR was recovered from a man younger than 35 in good health. CDR3 protein: CASSPLSSGIQETQYF. The CDR3 DNA reads TGCGCCAGCAGCCCACTATCTAGCGGGATTCAAGAGACCCAGTACTTC.